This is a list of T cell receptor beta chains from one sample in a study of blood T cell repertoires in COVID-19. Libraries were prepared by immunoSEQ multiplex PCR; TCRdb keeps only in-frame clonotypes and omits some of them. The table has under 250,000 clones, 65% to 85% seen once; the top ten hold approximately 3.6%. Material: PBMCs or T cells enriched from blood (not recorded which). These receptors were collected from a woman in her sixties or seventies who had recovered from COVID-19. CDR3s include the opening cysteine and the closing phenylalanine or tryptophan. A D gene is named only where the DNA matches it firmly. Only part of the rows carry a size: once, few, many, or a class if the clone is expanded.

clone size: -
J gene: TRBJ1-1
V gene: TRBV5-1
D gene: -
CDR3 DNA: TGCGCCAGCAGCTTGGATTCAGGGGATACGGTCACTGAAGCTTTCTTT
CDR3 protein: CASSLDSGDTVTEAFF

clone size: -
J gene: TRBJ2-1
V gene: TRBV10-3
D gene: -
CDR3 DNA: TGTGCCATCACCTCCCGAGCGGATTACAATGAGCAGTTCTTC
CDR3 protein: CAITSRADYNEQFF

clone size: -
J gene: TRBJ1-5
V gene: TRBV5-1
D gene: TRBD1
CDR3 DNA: TGCGCCAGCAGCTTGGAAGGACAGGTCAATCAGCCCCAGCATTTT
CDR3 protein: CASSLEGQVNQPQHF

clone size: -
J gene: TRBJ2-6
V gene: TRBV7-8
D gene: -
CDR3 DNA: TGTGCCAGCAGCGTTGTCAGCTCTGGGGCCAACGTCCTGACTTTC
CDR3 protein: CASSVVSSGANVLTF

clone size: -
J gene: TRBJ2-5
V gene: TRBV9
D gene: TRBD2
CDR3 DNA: TGTGCCAGCACCCGAACTAGCGGGAGTGGTGAGACCCAGTACTTC
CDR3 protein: CASTRTSGSGETQYF

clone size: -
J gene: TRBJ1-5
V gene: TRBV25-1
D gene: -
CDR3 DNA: TGTGCCAGCAGTGGTCTCAATCAGCCCCAGCATTTT
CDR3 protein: CASSGLNQPQHF

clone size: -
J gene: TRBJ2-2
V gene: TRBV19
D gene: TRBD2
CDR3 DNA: TGTGCCAGTAGTAAGACTAGCGGGAGGACGACCGGGGAGCTGTTTTTT
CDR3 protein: CASSKTSGRTTGELFF

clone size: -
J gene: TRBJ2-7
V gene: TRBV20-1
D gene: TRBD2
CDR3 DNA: TGCAGTGCTAGTACTAGCGGGTCGTACGAGCAGTACTTC
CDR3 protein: CSASTSGSYEQYF

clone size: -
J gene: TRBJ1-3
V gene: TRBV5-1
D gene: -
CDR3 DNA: TGCGCCAGCGCACTGATCCCAGGGGATTTAAGTACCATATATTTT
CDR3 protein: CASALIPGDLSTIYF

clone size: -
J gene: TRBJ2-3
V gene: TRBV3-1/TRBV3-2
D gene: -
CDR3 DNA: TGTGCCAGCAGCCCGGGCACAGATACGCAGTATTTT
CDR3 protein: CASSPGTDTQYF

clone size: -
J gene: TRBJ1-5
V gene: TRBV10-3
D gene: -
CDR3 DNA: TGTGCCATCAGCTTAACAGGGTTAAATCAGCCCCAGCATTTT
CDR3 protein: CAISLTGLNQPQHF

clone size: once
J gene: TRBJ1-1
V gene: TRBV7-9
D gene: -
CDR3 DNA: TGTGCCAGCAACCCCCGGGGGAGGGAAAACACTGAAGCTTTCTTT
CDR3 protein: CASNPRGRENTEAFF

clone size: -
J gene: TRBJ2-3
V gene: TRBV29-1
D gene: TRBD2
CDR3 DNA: TGCAGCGTTCACGGGGCTGGGGGGGATAGCACAGATACGCAGTATTTT
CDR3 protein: CSVHGAGGDSTDTQYF

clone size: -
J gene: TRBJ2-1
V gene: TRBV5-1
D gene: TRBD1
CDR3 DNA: TGCGCCAGCAGCTTGGACGGGACAGGGACATACAATGAGCAGTTCTTC
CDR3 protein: CASSLDGTGTYNEQFF

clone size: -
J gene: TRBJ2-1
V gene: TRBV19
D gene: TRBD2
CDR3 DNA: TGTGCCAGTAGTATAGGACTAGCGGGGAATGAGCAGTTCTTC
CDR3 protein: CASSIGLAGNEQFF

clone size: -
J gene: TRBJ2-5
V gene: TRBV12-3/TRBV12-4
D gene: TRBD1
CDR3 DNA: TGTGCCAGCAGTCAGGGACAGGCGGAGACCCAGTACTTC
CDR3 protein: CASSQGQAETQYF

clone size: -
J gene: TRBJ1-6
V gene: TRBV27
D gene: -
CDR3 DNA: TGTGCCAGCAGCCCAGGCGGGGGTCCCCTCCACTTT
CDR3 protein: CASSPGGGPLHF

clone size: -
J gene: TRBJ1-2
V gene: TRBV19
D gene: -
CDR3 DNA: TGTGCCACCTCTCACAGGGAAGCCTATGGCTACACCTTC
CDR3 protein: CATSHREAYGYTF

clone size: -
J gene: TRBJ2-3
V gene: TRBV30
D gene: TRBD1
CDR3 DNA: TGTGCCTGGAGTCGGGACAGAGAAGATACGCAGTATTTT
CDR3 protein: CAWSRDREDTQYF

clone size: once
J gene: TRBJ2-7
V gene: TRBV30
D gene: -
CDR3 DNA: TGTGCCTGGAGTAGGGGCTCCTACGAGCAGTACTTC
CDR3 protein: CAWSRGSYEQYF

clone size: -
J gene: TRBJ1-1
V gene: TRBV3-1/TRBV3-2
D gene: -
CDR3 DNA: TGTGCCAGCAGCCAGCCGGGGGTGAACACTGAAGCTTTCTTT
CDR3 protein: CASSQPGVNTEAFF

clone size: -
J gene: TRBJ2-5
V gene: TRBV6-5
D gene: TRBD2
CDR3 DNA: TGTGCCAGCAGCAGGGGGACTAGCGGGGAGACCCAGTACTTC
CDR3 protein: CASSRGTSGETQYF

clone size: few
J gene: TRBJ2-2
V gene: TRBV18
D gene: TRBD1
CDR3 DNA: TGTGCCAGCCGCGGACAGGGCAAAGCGAACACCGGGGAGCTGTTTTTT
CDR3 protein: CASRGQGKANTGELFF

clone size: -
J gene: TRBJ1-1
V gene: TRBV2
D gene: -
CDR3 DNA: TGTGCCAGCAGTGAAAGCGGGAGCTCATTTATTACTGAAGCTTTCTTT
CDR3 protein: CASSESGSSFITEAFF

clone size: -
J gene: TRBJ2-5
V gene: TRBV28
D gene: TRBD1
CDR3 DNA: TGTGCCAGCAGTTTAATCATTGGGACAGGGAAAGAGACCCAGTACTTC
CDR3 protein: CASSLIIGTGKETQYF

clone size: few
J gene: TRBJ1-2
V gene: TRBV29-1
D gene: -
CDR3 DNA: TGCAGCGGCCGGAACAGGGAGAGCTATGGCTACACCTTC
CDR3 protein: CSGRNRESYGYTF

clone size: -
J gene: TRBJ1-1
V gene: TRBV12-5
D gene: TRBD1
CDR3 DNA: TGTGCTAGTGGCCCTGGGACAGGGAGGACTGAAGCTTTCTTT
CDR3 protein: CASGPGTGRTEAFF

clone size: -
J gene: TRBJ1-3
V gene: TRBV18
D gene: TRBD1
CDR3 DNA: TGTGCCAGCTCACCACAGGGGGCAGCTGGAAACACCATATATTTT
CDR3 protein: CASSPQGAAGNTIYF

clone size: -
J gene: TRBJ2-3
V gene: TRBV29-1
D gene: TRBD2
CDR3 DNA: TGCAGCGTTCCGGGACTAGCGGGGGCCATCACAGATACGCAGTATTTT
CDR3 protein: CSVPGLAGAITDTQYF

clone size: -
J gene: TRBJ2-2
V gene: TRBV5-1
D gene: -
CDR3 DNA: TGCGCCAGCAGAGAGGGACAAAACACCGGGGAGCTGTTTTTT
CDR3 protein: CASREGQNTGELFF

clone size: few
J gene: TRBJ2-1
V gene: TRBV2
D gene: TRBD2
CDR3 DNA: TGTGCCCGGGGACTAGCGGGGGACTACAATGAGCAGTTCTTC
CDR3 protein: CARGLAGDYNEQFF

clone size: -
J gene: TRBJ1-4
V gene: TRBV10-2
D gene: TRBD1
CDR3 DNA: TGCGCCAGCGCTACCGGGACAGGGCGTGAAAAACTGTTTTTT
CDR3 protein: CASATGTGREKLFF

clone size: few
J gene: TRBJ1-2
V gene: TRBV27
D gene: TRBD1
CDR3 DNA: TGTGCCAGCAGTCTAACAGGGGTGCGGGCCTATGGCTACACCTTC
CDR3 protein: CASSLTGVRAYGYTF

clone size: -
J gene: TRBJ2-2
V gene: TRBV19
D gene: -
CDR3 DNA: TGTGCCAGTAGTATGAGTAGACAGGCCCTGAACACCGGGGAGCTGTTTTTT
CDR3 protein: CASSMSRQALNTGELFF

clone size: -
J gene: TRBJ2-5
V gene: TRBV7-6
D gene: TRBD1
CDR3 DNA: TGTGCCAGCAGCTTCGGACAGGGGCGAGAGACCCAGTACTTC
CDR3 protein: CASSFGQGRETQYF

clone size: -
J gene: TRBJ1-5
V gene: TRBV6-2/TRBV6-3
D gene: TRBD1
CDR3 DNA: TGTGCCAGCAGTTCCGGGACAGGGGGACGTCAGCCCCAGCATTTT
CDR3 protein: CASSSGTGGRQPQHF

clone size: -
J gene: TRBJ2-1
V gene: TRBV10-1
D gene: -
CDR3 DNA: TGCGCCAGCAGTGAGCAGGGCATCTCCTACAATGAGCAGTTCTTC
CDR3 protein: CASSEQGISYNEQFF

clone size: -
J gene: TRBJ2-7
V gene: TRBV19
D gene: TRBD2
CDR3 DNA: TGTGCCAGTAGTAGGCTAGCGGGGCACTACGAGCAGTACTTC
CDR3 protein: CASSRLAGHYEQYF

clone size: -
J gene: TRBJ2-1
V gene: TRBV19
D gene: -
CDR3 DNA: TGTGCCAGTAGTCGTACATCCAACAATGAGCAGTTCTTC
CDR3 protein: CASSRTSNNEQFF

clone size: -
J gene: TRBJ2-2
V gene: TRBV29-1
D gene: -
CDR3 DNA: TGCAGCGTTTACGGTAACACCGGGGAGCTGTTTTTT
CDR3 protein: CSVYGNTGELFF

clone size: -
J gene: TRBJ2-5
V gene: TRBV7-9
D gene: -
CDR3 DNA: TGTGCCAGCAGCTCCGGGGTTTGGTCCAGAAGCTCTACTGGGACCCAGTACTTC
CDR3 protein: CASSSGVWSRSSTGTQYF

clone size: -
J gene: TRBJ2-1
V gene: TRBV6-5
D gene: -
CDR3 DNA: TGTGCCAGCAGTTATTCGTTCACAGATCCCAATGAGCAGTTCTTC
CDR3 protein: CASSYSFTDPNEQFF

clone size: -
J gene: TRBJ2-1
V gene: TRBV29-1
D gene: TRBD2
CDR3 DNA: TGCAGCGTTGATGTAGAAGCGGGAAACAATGAGCAGTTCTTC
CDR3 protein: CSVDVEAGNNEQFF

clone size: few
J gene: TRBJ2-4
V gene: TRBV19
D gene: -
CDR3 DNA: TGTGCCAGTAGTGGGAGGGGGAACATTCAGTACTTC
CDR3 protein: CASSGRGNIQYF

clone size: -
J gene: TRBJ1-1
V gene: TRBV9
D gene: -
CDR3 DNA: TGTGCCAGCAGCGTAGTACCTCAGGGACATTTTGAAGCTTTCTTT
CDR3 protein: CASSVVPQGHFEAFF

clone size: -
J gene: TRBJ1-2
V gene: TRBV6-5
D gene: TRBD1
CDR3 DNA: TGTGCCAGCAGGGGACAGGGGAGGTCTGGCTACACCTTC
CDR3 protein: CASRGQGRSGYTF

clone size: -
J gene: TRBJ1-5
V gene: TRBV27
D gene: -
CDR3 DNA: TGTGCCAGCAGTTTATTCGGGACAAGCAATCAGCCCCAGCATTTT
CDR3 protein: CASSLFGTSNQPQHF

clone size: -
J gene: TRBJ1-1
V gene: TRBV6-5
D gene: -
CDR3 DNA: TGTGCCAGCAGTTCTAGACAGAAGAACACTGAAGCTTTCTTT
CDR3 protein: CASSSRQKNTEAFF

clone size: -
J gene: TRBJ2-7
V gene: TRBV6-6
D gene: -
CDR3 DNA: TGTGCCAGCACCCCCTCCGGACTGTCCTACGAGCAGTACTTC
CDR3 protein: CASTPSGLSYEQYF

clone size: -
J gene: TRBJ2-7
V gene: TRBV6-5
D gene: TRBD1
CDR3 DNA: TGTGCCAGCAGTTATATGGGACAGAGAACTTACGAGCAGTACTTC
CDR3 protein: CASSYMGQRTYEQYF

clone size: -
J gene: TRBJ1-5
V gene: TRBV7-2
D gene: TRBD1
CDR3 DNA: TGTGCCAGCAGCTTAGTGTCCGGACAGGGGGCCCAGCATTTT
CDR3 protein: CASSLVSGQGAQHF

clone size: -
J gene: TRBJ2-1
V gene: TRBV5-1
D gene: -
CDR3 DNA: TGCGCCAGCAGCTTGTGGCCGGGGAACAATGAGCAGTTCTTC
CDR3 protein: CASSLWPGNNEQFF

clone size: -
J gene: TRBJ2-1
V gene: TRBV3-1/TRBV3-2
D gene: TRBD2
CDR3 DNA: TGTGCCAGCGCCCGCGCTAGCGGGGGAGTCAATGAGCAGTTCTTC
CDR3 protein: CASARASGGVNEQFF

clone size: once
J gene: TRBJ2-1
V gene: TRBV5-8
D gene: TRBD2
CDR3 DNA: TGTGCCAGCAGCGGGGAATTAGCGGGGTTTTACAATGAGCAGTTCTTC
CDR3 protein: CASSGELAGFYNEQFF

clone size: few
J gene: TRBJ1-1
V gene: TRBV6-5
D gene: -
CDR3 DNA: TGTGCCAGCCGCCTAAGGGGGGAAGCTTTCTTT
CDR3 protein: CASRLRGEAFF

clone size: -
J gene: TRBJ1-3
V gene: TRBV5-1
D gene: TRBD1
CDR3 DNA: TGCGCCAGCAGCTTGGAGGACAGGGGTACCGGAAACACCATATATTTT
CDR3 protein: CASSLEDRGTGNTIYF

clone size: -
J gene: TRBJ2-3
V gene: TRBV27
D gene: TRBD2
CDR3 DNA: TGTGCCAGCAGTCTCGCCTTAGCGGGGGGCACAGATACGCAGTATTTT
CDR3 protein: CASSLALAGGTDTQYF